A selection of T cell receptor beta chains follows, all from one sample in a study of beta chain features in type 1 diabetes. Produced via immunoSEQ multiplex PCR; TCRdb's table is partial and in-frame only. The sample shows 70,000 to 90,000 clones, 25% to 35% of them seen only once. The specimen was stem cell memory CD4+ T cells from blood. These receptors originate from a young woman in good health. The CDR3 runs from the conserved cysteine through the conserved F or W. A D gene is named only where the DNA matches it firmly. Size tells how often a clone was seen (once, few, many) or the class of an expanded clone, and some rows leave it out.

CDR3: CAWSRTPPGVHGYTF
DNA: TGTGCCTGGAGTAGGACACCACCAGGAGTCCATGGCTACACCTTC
D: -
V: TRBV30
size: -
J: TRBJ1-2

CDR3: CASRQPLRVGPDTQYF
DNA: TGTGCCAGTAGACAACCGCTCAGGGTAGGCCCAGATACGCAGTATTTT
D: -
V: TRBV19
size: -
J: TRBJ2-3

CDR3: CSVELPGEFTEAFF
DNA: TGCAGCGTTGAACTACCAGGTGAATTCACTGAAGCTTTCTTT
D: -
V: TRBV29-1
size: few
J: TRBJ1-1

CDR3: CSVTLSGGVAYEQYF
DNA: TGCAGCGTTACCCTTAGCGGGGGGGTCGCCTACGAGCAGTACTTC
D: TRBD2
V: TRBV29-1
size: -
J: TRBJ2-7

CDR3: CASSSLTLAGTEAFF
DNA: TGTGCCAGCAGCTCCCTAACGCTTGCCGGCACTGAAGCTTTCTTT
D: -
V: TRBV11-2
size: -
J: TRBJ1-1

CDR3: CASSPQTIVRAQETQYF
DNA: TGTGCCAGCTCACCACAAACGATTGTCAGGGCACAAGAGACCCAGTACTTC
D: -
V: TRBV18
size: -
J: TRBJ2-5

CDR3: CASSKGGEAFF
DNA: TGTGCCAGCAGCAAAGGGGGAGAAGCTTTCTTT
D: -
V: TRBV7-2
size: -
J: TRBJ1-1

CDR3: CAWTLGLAGKLVDGELFF
DNA: TGTGCCTGGACCTTGGGACTAGCGGGAAAACTTGTGGACGGGGAGCTGTTTTTT
D: TRBD2
V: TRBV30
size: -
J: TRBJ2-2

CDR3: CASSPEGGRTYEQYF
DNA: TGCGCCAGCAGCCCAGAGGGAGGGAGGACCTACGAGCAGTACTTC
D: TRBD2
V: TRBV4-1
size: -
J: TRBJ2-7

CDR3: CASSRGQGMGSPLHF
DNA: TGTGCCAGCAGCCGGGGACAGGGGATGGGTTCACCCCTCCACTTT
D: TRBD1
V: TRBV5-6
size: few
J: TRBJ1-6